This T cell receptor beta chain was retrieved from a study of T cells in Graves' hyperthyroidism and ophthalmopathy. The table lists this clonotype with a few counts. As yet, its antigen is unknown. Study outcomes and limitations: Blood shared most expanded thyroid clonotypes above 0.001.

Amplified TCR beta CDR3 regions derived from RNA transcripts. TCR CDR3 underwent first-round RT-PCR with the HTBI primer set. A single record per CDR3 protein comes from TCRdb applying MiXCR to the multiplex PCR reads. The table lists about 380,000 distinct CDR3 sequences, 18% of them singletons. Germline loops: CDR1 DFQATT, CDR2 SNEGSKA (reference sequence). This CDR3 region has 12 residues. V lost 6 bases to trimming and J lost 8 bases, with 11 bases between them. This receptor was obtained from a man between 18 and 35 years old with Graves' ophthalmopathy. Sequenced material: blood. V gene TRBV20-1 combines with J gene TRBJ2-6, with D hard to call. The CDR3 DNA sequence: TGCAGTGCGGATGGTCCTACCAACGTCCTGACTTTC. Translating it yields CSADGPTNVLTF.